Shown below are 30 T cell receptor beta chains from a single sample sequenced in a study of human T cells and chemical hapten exposure. Time point noted: patch test 3, about 24 weeks after DPC sensitization. Treatment noted: therapeutic diphenylcyclopropenone sensitization with weekly scalp DPC. One entry per CDR3 protein, called by TCRdb with MiXCR from the RACE reads. This sample has 100,000 or so distinct CDR3 sequences, with less than 45% found just once. The source material was whole blood, sampled in connection with sensitization to the hapten diphenylcyclopropenone (DPC). These receptors all come from a man in his forties with alopecia areata. Some clones in this sample may be carry-over from other donors' samples.

The J gene is TRBJ2-2, the V gene TRBV7-9; 9 positions match TRBD2. After removal of 2 bases from V and 5 bases from J, the junction contained 0 bases not matched to a gene. Germline assignment: CDR1 SEHNR and CDR2 FQNEAQ (reference sequence). The CDR3 length is 14 residues. The CDR3 loop reads CASSLSGRTGELFF. The CDR3 DNA reads TGTGCCAGCAGCTTAAGCGGGAGGACCGGGGAGCTGTTTTTT.

The chain recombines TRBV7-8 with TRBJ2-3; 9 positions match TRBD2. Germline CDR1 SGHVS, CDR2 FQNEAQ. The V gene end was trimmed by 2 bases and the J gene end by 7 bases; junction bases not matched to a gene: 7. CDR3 length: 15 residues. This chain's CDR3 is CASSLSGTSLNTQYF. CDR3 DNA: TGTGCCAGCAGCTTAAGCGGGACTAGCTTAAATACGCAGTATTTT.

This chain connects TRBV6-5 to TRBJ2-5, with D possibly TRBD2 on 5 matching bases. The CDR3 covers 14 residues. CDR1 is MNHEY, CDR2 SVGAGI, per germline. Trimming removed 0 bases from V and 2 bases from J, with 7 bases in between. This chain's CDR3 is CASSYSTGQETQYF. The CDR3 DNA sequence: TGTGCCAGCAGTTACTCGACGGGACAAGAGACCCAGTACTTC.

The J gene is TRBJ2-6, the V gene TRBV4-1; the match to TRBD2 covers 10 bases. The V segment lost 0 bases and the J segment 3 bases; nucleotides outside the gene matches: 11. CDR1 is MGHRA and CDR2 is YSYEKL in the germline V gene. The CDR3 has 20 residues. DNA for the CDR3: TGCGCCAGCAGCCAAGATCCTGCTAGCGGGAGTGACGGTGGGGCCAACGTCCTGACTTTC. Translation gives CASSQDPASGSDGGANVLTF.

This clonotype was observed a few times. The CDR3 protein is CASSDWEAGYNEQFF. The CDR3 region has the DNA TGTGCCAGCAGTGATTGGGAAGCGGGATACAATGAGCAGTTCTTC. The chain combines TRBV2 with TRBJ2-1; 7 positions match TRBD2. CDR1 is SNHLY, CDR2 FYNNEI, per germline. The CDR3 sequence is 15 residues long. V dropped 3 bases and J dropped 4; count of bases not matched to a gene: 6.

The chain has TRBV5-1 and TRBJ2-5; 8 bases align to TRBD1. After removal of 3 bases from V and 5 bases from J, the junction contained 9 bases not matched to a gene. CDR1 is SGHRS and CDR2 is YFSETQ in the germline V gene. CDR3 length: 15 amino acids. Here the CDR3 reads CASSWGQAAGETQYF. The DNA for the CDR3 is TGCGCCAGCAGCTGGGGACAGGCAGCCGGGGAGACCCAGTACTTC.

The gene calls are TRBV30 and TRBJ1-1, with 12 nucleotides matching TRBD1. The CDR3 sequence is 13 residues long. The germline V gene encodes CDR1 GTSNPN and CDR2 SVGIG (reference sequence). V shed 4 bases, J shed 4 bases, and the junction held 1 base outside the gene matches. CDR3 sequence: CAWTGQGATEAFF. The CDR3 DNA is TGTGCCTGGACGGGACAGGGGGCCACTGAAGCTTTCTTT.

This clonotype was seen only a few times. This chain uses TRBV15 with TRBJ2-5, with 13 nucleotides matching TRBD2. The V segment lost 4 bases and the J segment 5 bases; nucleotides outside the gene matches: 7. The CDR3 totals 16 residues. Germline CDR1 reads LNHNV; CDR2 reads YYDKDF (reference sequence). The CDR3 is CATSTRTSGRLETQYF. CDR3 sequence (DNA): TGTGCCACCAGCACCCGGACTAGCGGGAGACTGGAGACCCAGTACTTC.

Notes on this clonotype: The CDR3 ends on some other residue instead of the conserved phenylalanine or tryptophan, so this is likely a read error. V gene TRBV28 combines with J gene TRBJ1-4, with D uncertain. V was pared by 6 bases and J by 7 bases, with 15 bases between. The CDR3 length is 14 residues. The germline V gene encodes CDR1 MDHEN and CDR2 SYDVKM. The CDR3, as DNA: TGTGCCAGCAGCCCGGCTTCGTATGGTGAAAAACTGTTTCTT. Translated, it gives CASSPASYGEKLFL.

This clonotype was found a few times. The V gene is TRBV29-1, the J gene TRBJ2-1, with 11 bases aligning to TRBD2. The CDR3 runs to 14 residues. CDR1 and CDR2 from the germline V gene are SQVTM and ANQGSEA. Trimming at V came to 7 bases and at J to 7 bases, leaving 9 bases not matched to a gene. The chain's CDR3 is CSGLLAGVGNEQFF. Here the CDR3 DNA reads TGCAGCGGTCTACTAGCGGGAGTGGGGAATGAGCAGTTCTTC.

The chain has TRBV29-1 and TRBJ1-3; 12 bases line up with TRBD1. The length of the CDR3 is 16 residues. V was pared by 7 bases and J by 2 bases, with 9 bases of the junction left unmatched. Germline V lookup: CDR1 SQVTM, CDR2 ANQGSEA. CDR3: CSDVPGQGAAGNTIYF. CDR3 DNA sequence: TGCAGCGACGTCCCGGGACAGGGGGCGGCTGGAAACACCATATATTTT.

The sample holds a few counts of this clonotype. V usage is TRBV7-2 and J usage is TRBJ2-1, with D perhaps matching TRBD2 (6 bases). In germline, CDR1 is SGHTA, CDR2 FQGNSA. This CDR3 is built from 15 residues. The V and J ends lost 5 bases and 6 bases respectively, with 17 bases between them. This CDR3 is CASSGVWGGSNEQFF. The CDR3 nucleotides are TGTGCCAGCAGCGGGGTTTGGGGAGGATCCAATGAGCAGTTCTTC.

The gene calls are TRBV11-2 and TRBJ1-1; D might be TRBD1 (6 bases). Trimming took 1 base from V and 6 from J, leaving 12 bases between them. The CDR3 length is 14 residues. CDR1 and CDR2 (germline): SGHAT, FQNNGV. The CDR3 protein is CASSLGRGRAEAFF. The DNA of the CDR3 is TGTGCCAGCAGCTTAGGCAGGGGTCGCGCTGAAGCTTTCTTT.

Here the CDR3 DNA reads TGTGCCAGCAGTTTAGCCAAGACCCAGTACTTC. Translated, it gives CASSLAKTQYF. The chain employs TRBV12-3 or TRBV12-4 and TRBJ2-5; no clear D gene. The CDR3 has 11 residues. V lost 0 bases, J lost 6 bases, and 2 bases lay in between.

The gene calls are TRBV20-1 and TRBJ1-6; possibly TRBD1 for D (6 bases). V was clipped by 2 bases and J by 5 bases, with 7 bases between them. The CDR3 runs 13 residues. Looked up from germline, CDR1 is DFQATT and CDR2 is SNEGSKA (reference sequence). CDR3 amino acids: CSARSGDNSPLHF. The CDR3 nucleotides read TGCAGTGCTAGATCAGGGGATAATTCACCCCTCCACTTT.

The chain employs TRBV6-2 or TRBV6-3 and TRBJ1-5; D not resolved. V shed 5 bases and J shed 1 base, with 18 bases lying between them. The CDR3 loop spans 17 amino acids. The V gene's germline CDR1 is MNHEY and CDR2 SVGEGT. Here the CDR3 reads CASSPRSNPGSNQPQHF. The CDR3 DNA reads as TGTGCCAGCAGTCCCCGGTCCAACCCGGGGAGCAATCAGCCCCAGCATTTT.

V usage is TRBV27 and J usage is TRBJ2-1, with 11 bases that match TRBD1. CDR3 length: 17 residues. V trimming: 2 bases; J trimming: 0 bases; junction bases outside the gene matches: 3. CDR1 is MNHEY, CDR2 SMNVEV, per germline (reference sequence). CDR3 DNA sequence: TGTGCCAGCAGTTTAGGGGACAGGGGGAGCTCCTACAATGAGCAGTTCTTC. Its protein is CASSLGDRGSSYNEQFF.

The V and J genes are TRBV7-6 and TRBJ2-7, with 10 bases lining up with TRBD2. V was clipped by 5 bases and J by 3 bases; unmatched bases: 7. The CDR3 spans 15 residues. The germline V gene encodes CDR1 SGHVS and CDR2 FNYEAQ. The CDR3 DNA sequence: TGTGCCAGCAGCCCTCAGCGGGAGGGCCTCTACGAGCAGTACTTC. This sequence encodes CASSPQREGLYEQYF.

The chain joins TRBV6-5 to TRBJ2-3; 7 bases line up with TRBD1. Germline V gene data show CDR1 as MNHEY and CDR2 as SVGAGI. The CDR3 runs to 13 residues. After removal of 2 bases from V and 12 bases from J, the junction contained 8 bases not matched to a gene. The CDR3 loop is CASSYLRDSIQYF. DNA for the CDR3: TGTGCCAGCAGTTACCTCCGGGACAGCATCCAGTATTTT.

In its sample, this clonotype was seen a few times. This rearrangement joins TRBV18 to TRBJ2-1, with a tentative D call TRBD1 (6 bases). Germline V gives CDR1 KGHSH, CDR2 LQKENI. V lost 2 bases and J 0 bases, leaving 11 bases between the germline ends. The CDR3 totals 16 residues. CDR3 in amino acids: CASSPNRASSYNEQFF. The CDR3 region has the DNA TGTGCCAGCTCACCAAACAGGGCTAGCTCCTACAATGAGCAGTTCTTC.

In its sample, this clonotype was seen a few times. The gene calls are TRBV3-1 and TRBJ2-3; D possibly corresponds to TRBD1 (6 bases). CDR3 length: 15 residues. Germline assignment: CDR1 LGHDT and CDR2 YNNKEL (reference sequence). The ends were cut back, 4 bases at V and 2 bases at J, with 13 bases in the middle. Here the CDR3 reads CASSPGAAFTDTQYF. Written as DNA, the CDR3 is TGTGCCAGCAGCCCAGGGGCAGCGTTCACAGATACGCAGTATTTT.

This clonotype has more than one count but fewer than ten. This chain uses TRBV24-1 with TRBJ2-7; no reliable D call. The V gene lost 0 bases and the J gene lost 5 bases, with 25 bases spanning the gap. CDR3 size: 19 residues. Looked up from germline, CDR1 is KGHDR and CDR2 is SFDVKD. CDR3 nucleotides: TGTGCCACCAGTGATTTGTCGGCGGTCGAGGATCTCCGGCCCAACGAGCAGTACGTC. Translating gives CATSDLSAVEDLRPNEQYV.

This clonotype was detected only once. The chain links TRBV7-3 to TRBJ2-1; TRBD2 agrees at 12 bases. This CDR3 comprises 14 residues. Per the germline V gene, CDR1 is SGHTA and CDR2 is FQGTGA. V lost 2 bases, J lost 10 bases, and 3 bases stayed unmatched. CDR3 region: CASSLLAGGREQFF. The CDR3 DNA reads as TGTGCCAGCAGCTTACTAGCGGGAGGGAGGGAGCAGTTCTTC.

This chain links TRBV28 with TRBJ1-2; unclear D gene. Germline loops: CDR1 MDHEN, CDR2 SYDVKM. V lost 3 bases and J 8 bases, leaving 10 bases between the germline ends. The CDR3 extends over 12 amino acids. The CDR3 DNA follows: TGTGCCAGCAGTTTGCCAGGTAGCGGCTACACCTTC. Translating gives CASSLPGSGYTF.

This clonotype was detected only a few times. The chain carries TRBV20-1 and TRBJ2-5, with unresolved D. The CDR3 contains 13 residues. Germline CDR1 is DFQATT and CDR2 is SNEGSKA (reference sequence). The V end was cut by 6 bases, the J end by 5 bases, with 16 bases between. CDR3 in DNA: TGCAGTGCCCCTGAATGGACCTCGGAGACCCAGTACTTC. Translation: CSAPEWTSETQYF.

This clonotype was recorded a few times. This chain joins TRBV6-2 or TRBV6-3 and TRBJ1-5; no clear D gene. The V and J ends lost 2 bases and 1 base respectively, with 6 bases between them. This CDR3 has 14 amino acids. Germline loops: CDR1 MNHEY, CDR2 SVGEGT. As DNA, the CDR3 is TGTGCCAGCAGTTACGCAGTCAGCAATCAGCCCCAGCATTTT. It specifies CASSYAVSNQPQHF.

A few counts support this clonotype. The chain couples TRBV14 to TRBJ2-7, with D perhaps TRBD1 (6 bases). V gave up 2 bases and J gave up 0 bases, with 8 bases separating them. Germline V gives CDR1 SGHDN, CDR2 FVKESK. The CDR3 is 14 residues long. CDR3 residues: CASSQRQASYEQYF. CDR3 bases: TGTGCCAGCAGCCAAAGACAGGCCTCCTACGAGCAGTACTTC. Filled out from reference TRBV14 and TRBJ2-7, the complete variable domain reads EAGVTQFPSHSVIEKGQTVTLRCDPISGHDNLYWYRRVMGKEIKFLLHFVKESKQDESGMPNNRFLAERTGGTYSTLKVQPAELEDSGVYFCASSQRQASYEQYFGPGTRLTVT.

This chain uses TRBV6-5 with TRBJ2-7; 8 bases map to TRBD1. The CDR3 loop spans 14 amino acids. Germline values: CDR1 MNHEY, CDR2 SVGAGI. V dropped 3 bases and J dropped 3; count of bases not matched to a gene: 4. The CDR3 nucleotides are TGTGCCAGCAGTTATTCCGGACAGGGCTACGAGCAGTACTTC. Translation gives CASSYSGQGYEQYF.

This clonotype was seen more than once but under ten times. The chain is built from TRBV6-2 or TRBV6-3 and TRBJ2-1; TRBD1 or TRBD2 may be the D gene (5 bases each). The CDR3 consists of 13 residues. V was trimmed by 9 bases and J by 8 bases, leaving 17 bases between them. CDR1 is MNHEY and CDR2 is SVGEGT in the germline V gene. The CDR3 DNA reads TGTGCCAGTTTCGGGGCCTTTGTCTATGAGCAGTTCTTC. It yields the protein CASFGAFVYEQFF.

This sequence joins TRBV4-2 and TRBJ2-2, with D possibly TRBD2 on 5 matching bases. V dropped 4 bases and J dropped 6 bases, with 15 bases sitting between them. The CDR3 has 15 amino acids. Germline assignment: CDR1 LGHNA and CDR2 YNFKEQ. CDR3 DNA: TGTGCCAGCAGCCGGGGTAGCGAGATTCCCGGGGAGCTGTTTTTT. This translates into CASSRGSEIPGELFF.